This TCR beta chain was documented in a study of shared clonotypes between healthy human individuals. As for the study in general: Plates per donor: three CD4 naive, three CD4 memory, two CD8 naive, one CD8 memory. Overall study results and limits: Sharing across four donors was highest in naive CD4 (around 5%) and lowest in memory CD8 (approximately 0.4%).

Naivety among CD8 cells was defined by CD45RO negativity and positive CCR7 selection, thereby excluding terminally differentiated effector memory CD45RA+ cells. The V gene's germline CDR1 is MGHRA and CDR2 YSYEKL. V was clipped by 3 bases and J by 3 bases; unmatched bases: 5. This CDR3 spans 14 amino acids. This clone was found once. The antigen is undetermined. Several immunoSEQ 96-well plates shared each subset's DNA, each plate a replicate. Sequenced by immunoSEQ multiplex PCR; TCRdb stores in-frame clones only, minus some. The sample carries roughly 2,000,000 clones, 90% to 95% recorded once. The source of this sequence is a man younger than 35 in good health. Some clones in this sample may be carry-over from other donors' samples. This chain joins TRBV4-1 and TRBJ2-7; 7 bases align to TRBD2. Sequenced input: naive CD8+ T cells from PBMCs. The CDR3 DNA reads as TGCGCCAGCAGCCACCAGCGGGGAAGCTACGAGCAGTACTTC. Its translation: CASSHQRGSYEQYF.